The rows below give T cell receptor beta chains drawn from one sample of a study of T-cell reconstitution after alpha-beta-depleted transplantation in children. One entry per CDR3 protein results from TCRdb running MiXCR on the PCR reads. The data hold over 85,000 distinct CDR3 sequences, with roughly 7.1% observed a single time. The sequenced sample was PBMCs, obtained before TCRalphabeta/CD19-depleted stem cell transplant. The receptors shown here come from a boy aged 2-9 years with acute lymphoblastic leukemia, due to receive a stem cell transplant. Both conserved end residues are part of each CDR3. Each record gives: V gene, clone size, CDR3 length, J gene, D gene, CDR3 protein, CDR3 DNA. D genes are given only for firm matches. Rows give clone size only sometimes, using once, few, many, or a class for an expanded clone.

TRBV5-5	-	16	TRBJ1-6	-	CASSDYQAGDRSPLHF	TGTGCCAGCAGCGATTACCAGGCCGGGGATCGTTCACCCCTCCACTTT
TRBV20-1	-	15	TRBJ2-7	-	CSARGHYGGWYEQYF	TGCAGTGCTAGAGGGCACTATGGGGGGTGGTACGAGCAGTACTTC
TRBV28	many	13	TRBJ2-3	-	CASSFRSTDTQYF	TGTGCCAGCAGTTTTAGGAGCACAGATACGCAGTATTTT
TRBV5-4	many	16	TRBJ2-5	-	CASSASFLSPQETQYF	TGTGCCAGCAGCGCGAGCTTCCTAAGTCCCCAAGAGACCCAGTACTTC
TRBV7-2	many	20	TRBJ2-7	-	CASSLSGGGVRGKNPYEQYF	TGTGCCAGCAGCTTAAGCGGCGGGGGCGTTAGGGGGAAAAACCCCTACGAGCAGTACTTC
TRBV20-1	few	15	TRBJ2-7	TRBD1	CSAKFGTGGTYEQYF	TGCAGTGCTAAGTTCGGGACAGGGGGAACCTACGAGCAGTACTTC
TRBV11-2	few	14	TRBJ1-1	-	CASSSSDTELEAFF	TGTGCCAGCAGCTCCTCGGACACCGAGCTAGAAGCTTTCTTT
TRBV7-6	once	14	TRBJ2-7	-	CASSSRDGPYEQYF	TGTGCCAGCAGCTCCCGGGACGGACCCTACGAGCAGTACTTC
TRBV10-3	-	13	TRBJ1-5	TRBD1	CAISGQGDQPQHF	TGTGCCATCAGTGGACAGGGAGATCAGCCCCAGCATTTT
TRBV4-3	many	15	TRBJ1-6	-	CASSQDVGGSSPLHF	TGCGCCAGCAGCCAAGATGTTGGGGGTAGCTCACCCCTCCACTTT
TRBV6-2/TRBV6-3	many	16	TRBJ2-1	TRBD2	CASIPTSGGAWNEQFF	TGTGCCAGCATTCCGACTAGCGGGGGGGCGTGGAATGAGCAGTTCTTC
TRBV20-1	-	17	TRBJ2-3	TRBD2	CSANPGLAGGPEDTQYF	TGCAGTGCTAACCCAGGCCTAGCGGGGGGGCCCGAGGATACGCAGTATTTT
TRBV11-2	few	19	TRBJ2-2	TRBD2	CASSLPGLARPRNTGELFF	TGTGCCAGCAGCCTACCCGGACTAGCACGGCCTAGGAACACCGGGGAGCTGTTTTTT
TRBV4-2	-	16	TRBJ2-7	-	CASSHDPGGPSYEQYF	TGTGCCAGCAGCCATGACCCCGGGGGCCCCTCCTACGAGCAGTACTTC
TRBV7-6	few	16	TRBJ2-2	TRBD2	CASSGLAGAYTGELFF	TGTGCCAGCAGTGGGCTAGCGGGGGCCTACACCGGGGAGCTGTTTTTT
TRBV5-1	many	17	TRBJ2-2	-	CASSLMAGGEGTGELFF	TGCGCCAGCAGCCTAATGGCCGGCGGGGAAGGAACCGGGGAGCTGTTTTTT
TRBV11-3	few	15	TRBJ2-5	TRBD1	CASSPGTGLGETQYF	TGTGCCAGCAGCCCCGGGACAGGGCTGGGGGAGACCCAGTACTTC
TRBV7-9	many	17	TRBJ1-1	TRBD1	CASNSPGQGADHTEAFF	TGTGCCAGCAATTCTCCGGGACAGGGGGCTGATCACACTGAAGCTTTCTTT
TRBV6-2/TRBV6-3	few	15	TRBJ1-2	TRBD1	CASSYSSTGLYGYTF	TGTGCCAGCAGTTACTCATCGACAGGGTTATATGGCTACACCTTC
TRBV13	many	13	TRBJ2-7	-	CASSLGDNYEQYF	TGTGCCAGCAGCTTAGGAGACAACTACGAGCAGTACTTC
TRBV12-3/TRBV12-4	few	14	TRBJ1-1	-	CASSLGARTLGAFF	TGTGCCAGCAGTTTAGGAGCCAGGACCTTGGGAGCTTTCTTT
TRBV4-1	-	17	TRBJ2-5	TRBD2	CASSQGPGLAGEETQYF	TGCGCCAGCAGCCAGGGGCCGGGACTAGCCGGCGAGGAGACCCAGTACTTC
TRBV12-3/TRBV12-4	many	14	TRBJ1-2	TRBD1	CASSPTGANYGYTF	TGTGCCAGCAGCCCGACAGGGGCCAACTATGGCTACACCTTC
TRBV29-1	-	12	TRBJ2-7	TRBD1	CSVLTGGDEQYF	TGCAGCGTTCTGACAGGGGGCGACGAGCAGTACTTC
TRBV15	few	18	TRBJ2-7	TRBD2	CATSREVWASGASYEQYF	TGTGCCACCAGCAGAGAAGTCTGGGCTAGCGGGGCCTCCTACGAGCAGTACTTC
TRBV28	-	14	TRBJ2-7	TRBD1	CASRTGGSAYEQYF	TGTGCCAGCAGGACAGGGGGCAGTGCCTACGAGCAGTACTTC
TRBV6-1	-	14	TRBJ2-5	-	CASRARRVVETQYF	TGTGCCAGCAGAGCGAGGAGGGTTGTAGAGACCCAGTACTTC
TRBV4-2	many	20	TRBJ2-1	TRBD2	CASSPGLLAGVLSSYNEQFF	TGTGCCAGCAGCCCCGGTCTACTAGCGGGGGTCCTCAGCTCCTACAATGAGCAGTTCTTC
TRBV7-9	many	13	TRBJ1-1	-	CASSPHSSPEAFF	TGTGCCAGCAGCCCCCACTCGTCTCCTGAAGCTTTCTTT
TRBV9	-	16	TRBJ2-7	-	CASSARLVSEGYEQYF	TGTGCCAGCAGCGCCCGACTAGTTTCAGAGGGGTACGAGCAGTACTTC
TRBV29-1	many	14	TRBJ2-1	TRBD1	CSVEGTGAYNEQFF	TGCAGCGTTGAGGGGACAGGGGCCTACAATGAGCAGTTCTTC
TRBV20-1	many	15	TRBJ1-2	TRBD1	CSAKGQVLANYGYTF	TGCAGTGCTAAGGGACAGGTCCTTGCTAACTATGGCTACACCTTC
TRBV21-1	many	14	TRBJ1-1	-	CAIEPGQGTTRAFF	TGTGCCATTGAGCCGGGACAGGGGACAACGAGGGCTTTCTTT
TRBV11-2	few	15	TRBJ2-1	TRBD1	CASSLIGAGGDEQFF	TGTGCCAGCAGCTTAATCGGTGCAGGGGGCGATGAGCAGTTCTTC
TRBV7-2	few	14	TRBJ2-7	-	CASSLDGGPREQYF	TGTGCCAGCAGCCTCGACGGGGGCCCACGCGAGCAGTACTTC
TRBV15	few	14	TRBJ2-2	-	CATSRGGGPGELFF	TGTGCCACCAGCAGGGGTGGTGGTCCCGGGGAGCTGTTTTTT
TRBV11-2	-	15	TRBJ1-3	-	CASGRAPSSGNTIYF	TGTGCCAGCGGCCGGGCCCCTTCCTCTGGAAACACCATATATTTT
TRBV20-1	-	16	TRBJ2-5	TRBD2	CSLEGRYGGEQETQYF	TGCAGCCTAGAAGGGAGATACGGGGGGGAACAAGAGACCCAGTACTTC
TRBV27	-	11	TRBJ2-7	-	CASSYGSEQYF	TGTGCCAGCAGTTATGGATCCGAGCAGTACTTC
TRBV7-2	-	15	TRBJ1-2	-	CATLGASTDNYGYTF	TGTGCCACCCTTGGGGCGTCGACAGATAACTATGGCTACACCTTC
TRBV20-1	few	16	TRBJ2-2	-	CSARDTRQGDTGELFF	TGCAGTGCTAGAGATACTCGGCAGGGAGACACCGGGGAGCTGTTTTTT
TRBV12-3/TRBV12-4	many	14	TRBJ1-1	-	CASRPGQGLGEAFF	TGTGCCAGCAGGCCAGGTCAGGGACTTGGTGAAGCTTTCTTT
TRBV20-1	many	13	TRBJ1-5	TRBD1	CSAKTGGNQPQHF	TGCAGTGCTAAGACAGGGGGCAATCAGCCCCAGCATTTT
TRBV29-1	many	13	TRBJ2-1	-	CSVGLAAPNEQFF	TGCAGCGTTGGCCTAGCCGCCCCAAATGAGCAGTTCTTC
TRBV20-1	many	12	TRBJ2-7	-	CSAAGAQYEQYF	TGCAGTGCCGCCGGAGCACAGTACGAGCAGTACTTC
TRBV9	many	14	TRBJ1-4	-	CASSVGGIDEKLFF	TGTGCCAGCAGCGTAGGAGGGATCGATGAAAAACTGTTTTTT
TRBV12-3/TRBV12-4	many	14	TRBJ2-3	-	CASVRDRPTDTQYF	TGTGCCAGCGTCCGGGACCGGCCAACAGATACGCAGTATTTT